This T cell receptor (beta chain) derives from a study of cytomegalovirus exposure and HLA in healthy donors (TCRdb year 2017). About the full investigation: An earlier analysis of around 600 of the donors reported roughly 300 Gb of sequence data and approximately 110 million unique TCR beta sequences from 190 million or so T cells. An early release that covered 500 to 800 HLA-typed donors contained 250 to 350 gigabases of sequencing data and 65 million to 100 million unique TCR sequences. Of the 300 to 450 genotyped donors, 65% to 90% fell in the genetic ancestry cluster associated with self-reported Caucasian donors. The study aimed to test whether signatures of past pathogen exposure could be identified by cataloging public T cell receptors. The study used immunosequencing to profile the T cell repertoires of several hundred subjects and linked those repertoires to cytomegalovirus serostatus. A separate validation cohort of 90 to 150 different subjects was used in addition to the roughly 700-subject first cohort. To predict cytomegalovirus infection status, the study combined high-throughput TCR immunosequencing, statistical association of individual TCRs with disease status, and machine learning. To study patterns of TCR occurrence, a later analysis re-analyzed previously published TCR beta repertoires from 500 to 850 donors and added high-resolution HLA genotyping. Rather than using new phenotypic data, the later analysis identified candidate immune exposures from TCR beta sequences and from how often those sequences occurred across donors. An earlier analysis of some 500 of the donors used high-throughput TCR beta sequencing to judge whether each TCR beta V gene segment behaved as functional or pseudogenic. Donor age, sex, ethnicity and CMV serostatus were compiled alongside the repertoire data. A later genetic analysis took genome-wide SNP genotypes for about three fifths of the roughly 700 donors and used that subset as a discovery cohort. Every repertoire in the discovery cohort had been generated on one and the same sequencing platform. Class I and class II HLA loci were covered by the typing at four-digit resolution. The number of donors typed differed by locus, with about 629-630 for A, B, C, DRB1 and DQB1, roughly 520 for DQA1, under 610 for DPA1, and around 460 for DPB1. Roughly 5 DR-DQ haplotypes were handled as single units for association and clustering because linkage in the cohort was strong. On average, around 200,000 unique TCR beta nucleotide sequences were sequenced per donor among a few hundred genotyped donors of the cohort, with roughly a sixth of those sequences being non-productive. Broad study findings and their caveats: In a later analysis, the rate of TCR association differed among HLA loci, with DRB1 alleles having the most associated TCRs and HLA-C alleles having the fewest. A cluster of highly shared sequence variants was judged likely to represent a technical artifact of the sequencing pipeline. In this cohort, only TCR beta chains were sequenced, and detectable features were limited by the absence of alpha or paired-chain data. The classifier was reported to diagnose cytomegalovirus status with high specificity and sensitivity in both the original and validation cohorts. The authors suggested that the approach could potentially be extended to other disease states and immunological phenotypes. Broadly in line with IMGT annotations, most TCR beta V segments showed up in productive rearrangements about 87% or about 30% of the time in an earlier analysis of 587 of the donors. HLA typing was unavailable for some donors at each locus, so association tests used only the typed subset. In a later genetic analysis, a missense DCLRE1C variant was associated with V-gene and J-gene trimming of TCR beta chains, and the association was replicated in an independent cohort. In a later analysis, HLA-associated TCR beta chains showed more clonal expansion and lower generation probabilities than non-associated chains that were equally common. Immune exposure information for the cohort was limited to CMV serostatus. In a later analysis, most CMV-associated TCR beta chains were found to appear HLA-restricted, with HLA associations seemingly driven largely by CMV exposure. Linkage disequilibrium might explain the correlated functional status among segregating V segments, but an unknown experimental factor could not be excluded. A further reported finding was that TCR beta sequences accurately predicted the HLA-A and HLA-B alleles for most subjects in the first cohort. In vitro tests confirmed that three of the cytomegalovirus-associated TCR beta chains recognize cytomegalovirus antigens. Most TCR sequences were seen in very few donors, while some public TCRs were found in many individuals. The study listed approximately 150 TCR beta chains as associated with cytomegalovirus. When HLA alleles, especially DR and DQ, strongly co-occurred, TCR associations were difficult to assign to individual alleles. A later genetic analysis reported fewer N-insertions in productive TCRs among donors in an Asian-associated ancestry cluster than the approximately 670-donor mean. Because counts were too low, about 18 rarely observed V segments, including chromosome 9 orphons, were excluded from the earlier analysis of about 500 of the donors. Roughly uniform sequencing depth across donors was assumed in presence/absence analyses, although this assumption may not hold. Several of the top co-occurrence clusters appeared to be linked to parvovirus B19, influenza, CMV and Epstein-Barr virus, according to a later analysis. Some IMGT-functional V segments, including TRBV6-2 and TRBV6-3, could not be distinguished by the 87-base-pair reads and were therefore excluded. A later analysis associated approximately 17,000 TCR beta sequences with specific HLA alleles at a false discovery rate of 0.05.

Preparation of the library involved the immunoSEQ multiplex PCR assay. For the multiplex PCR, a mixture combining 60 forward primers for TCR Vbeta segments and 13 reverse primers for TCR Jbeta segments was used. The CDR3 region of rearranged TCR beta genes was amplified from genomic DNA by a multiplex PCR assay. Amplified TCR beta libraries were sequenced as 87-base-pair reads on the Illumina HiSeq System. Concerning the study's data processing: Across the 600 to 700 repertoires, a later analysis counted some 81 million unique TCR beta chains, 9.5 million to 13 million of which were shared by at least two donors. A nearest-neighbor algorithm error-corrected the raw reads and collapsed the reads into unique sequences, merging closely related sequences to remove PCR and sequencing errors. Alignment of CDR3 sequences to IMGT reference sequences was used to assign V, D and J gene segments. For a sequence to be retained, at least a six-nucleotide match to both a V gene segment and a J gene segment was required. A rearrangement was called productive if the CDR3 had no stop codons and remained in frame with V and J, and every other rearrangement was called non-productive. Following IMGT convention, CDR3 was defined as the stretch from the second conserved V-encoded cysteine to the conserved J-encoded phenylalanine. In an earlier analysis of more than 550 of the donors, sequences lacking an unambiguous match to a single V gene segment were excluded. In an earlier analysis of several hundred of the donors, V segments were called functional above 56.7% productive rearrangements and were called segregating when the between-donor standard deviation exceeded 5%. A statistical classification framework was developed to diagnose cytomegalovirus status using the catalog of TCR beta chain sequences. V and J gene assignment, in a later analysis, came from comparing TCR nucleotide sequences with IMGT/GENE-DB human TR gene sequences. The TCRdist pipeline was used in a later analysis to assign CDR3 sequences and most-parsimonious VDJ recombination scenarios. In a later analysis, each TCR beta chain was defined by its CDR3 amino acid sequence together with its V-gene family, and reads lacking a unique V-gene family were excluded. A later analysis removed roughly 590 highly shared, low-generation-probability nucleotide sequences to deal with suspected cross-contamination and a sequencing artifact. For each public chain, a later analysis derived a clonal expansion index from normalized ranks of inferred template counts within each repertoire. A later analysis computed generation probabilities with a VDJ recombination model fitted to out-of-frame rearrangements, and checked the results against IGoR. In a later analysis, hypergeometric tests were used to score TCR-TCR, TCR-HLA and TCR-CMV co-occurrence, with a repertoire-size bias correction applied to TCR pairs. A later analysis estimated false discovery rates by permuting HLA or CMV assignments 20 times. In a later analysis, co-occurring TCRs were grouped using DBSCAN, and TCRdist sequence similarity was added for clustering within HLA-allele-positive subsets. For co-occurrence clustering, repertoires with fewer than 30,000 or more than 120,000 public chains were excluded, along with roughly 5 repertoires with anomalous nucleotide sharing. The clones in this table, taken by TCRdb from immuneACCESS, are in-frame only. Not every clone is retained; where verified, under half of the shortfall comes from an unresolved V gene, and the cause of the rest is unknown. The V and J calls and the clone size are those of that table, but D and trimming were determined from the DNA. This sample is represented by around 150,000 clones; approximately 81% of them were singletons. The top ten constitute approximately 7% of the sample.

As concerns this clone: What antigen it recognizes has not been identified. No much larger clone is present one base from it, and per-base qualities are unavailable.

From its cysteine to its phenylalanine, the CDR3 spans 16 amino acids. Solely the CDR3 DNA is kept, with 48 bases framed from the first base. Trimming accounts for 0 bases at V and 6 bases at J, while the number of junction bases matched to no gene is 9. The germline V gene provides CDR1 MGHRA and CDR2 YSYEKL. The cohort consisted of fewer than 700 healthy bone marrow donors. At the time of sampling, all cohort members were nominally healthy, though unrecorded immune exposures were likely present. The donor was CMV seropositive and was included in the group of 289 seropositive cohort members. A peripheral blood sample was collected from each donor, and TCR beta sequencing was performed on peripheral blood mononuclear cells. The Qiagen DNeasy Blood Extraction Kit was used to extract genomic DNA from the blood cell samples.

The rearranged segments are TRBV4-1 and TRBJ1-2, with 8 central nucleotides matching TRBD1. The specimen sequenced was PBMCs. The sequence was collected from a woman aged 30 to 39 in good health and CMV-seropositive. DNA sequence: TGCGCCAGCAGCCAAGAGAGCCGAGGGACAGGTAATGGCTACACCTTC. It translates to CASSQESRGTGNGYTF.